This T cell receptor (beta chain) was observed in a study of blood T cell repertoires in COVID-19. The overall study: Sites across the United States, Italy and Spain contributed samples from acute and convalescent COVID-19. The analysed material was cDNA or gDNA that came from T cells, B-cell-depleted T cells, or PBMCs.

Germline CDR1 is SGHAT and CDR2 is FQNNGV. CDR3 length equals 16 residues. V lost 3 bases, J lost 1 base, and 2 bases stayed unmatched. As originally analysed: Estimation of nucleated cell counts relied on the amplification of reference gene primers. Clones were read by immunoSEQ multiplex PCR, and TCRdb kept only the in-frame ones, dropping some. V and J calls and clone size come straight from that table; D and trimming were deduced from the DNA. The repertoire holds some 50,000 clones, 80% to 85% seen once, with around 2.7% in the top ten. Sample: peripheral blood. The rearrangement links TRBV11-2 to TRBJ2-7; TRBD2 matches 14 bases. This receptor was obtained from a man in his fifties or sixties with acute or convalescent COVID-19. The CDR3 nucleotides are TGTGCCAGCAGCTTCCGACTAGCGGGAGGGTCCTACGAGCAGTACTTC. Translated, it gives CASSFRLAGGSYEQYF.